These T cell receptor beta chains were read from a single sample in a study of CDR3 diversity in severe acne. TCRdb passed the PCR reads through MiXCR, listing each CDR3 protein once. Counted here are over 90,000 distinct CDR3 sequences, more than 45% occurring once; the ten biggest clones make up under 15%. Material: blood. The origin of the receptors is a male donor with acne. CDR3s include the opening cysteine and the closing phenylalanine or tryptophan. Fields, in order: V gene, J gene, CDR3 protein.

TRBV7-8	TRBJ2-2	CASSLGPWNTGELFF
TRBV29-1	TRBJ2-2	CSVGGLAGGTNTGELFF
TRBV12-3/TRBV12-4	TRBJ2-2	CASSLPGANTGELFF
TRBV2	TRBJ1-5	CASSEEGTNQPQHF
TRBV15	TRBJ1-2	CATSRDGKGRVYGYTF
TRBV2	TRBJ1-5	CASGWDRDGRWDQPQHF
TRBV7-9	TRBJ2-2	CASSWGTGELFF
TRBV7-2	TRBJ2-7	CASSLGQGVVYEQYF
TRBV18	TRBJ2-7	CASSPRFNSYEQYF
TRBV5-1	TRBJ2-3	CASSLVVGGTDTQYF
TRBV6-1	TRBJ1-4	CASRTAANEKLFF
TRBV19	TRBJ1-4	CASSVRDSSEWHEKLFF
TRBV10-3	TRBJ1-5	CAISEATGGFQPQHF
TRBV13	TRBJ2-7	CASSLGQGFYEQYF
TRBV10-2	TRBJ2-7	CASSGTVKPSYEQYF
TRBV10-3	TRBJ2-2	CASSHDITGELFF
TRBV5-1	TRBJ1-2	CASSSTPGQGYGYTF
TRBV7-9	TRBJ2-7	CASSQDRSWSSGEQYF
TRBV12-3/TRBV12-4	TRBJ1-2	CASSLGAVLVGYTF
TRBV2	TRBJ2-2	CASSPIPGPRTNTGELFF
TRBV12-3/TRBV12-4	TRBJ2-7	CASSSASFHEQYF
TRBV7-2	TRBJ2-1	CASSTTSGAYNEQFF
TRBV29-1	TRBJ2-5	CSVEDPPGETQYF
TRBV6-6	TRBJ2-2	CASRSPDLNTGELFF
TRBV19	TRBJ1-5	CASSNRAWQPQHF
TRBV6-5	TRBJ2-7	CASSYGTGSTISSYEQYF
TRBV7-6	TRBJ2-5	CASSLDPPRTSGRGAGYQETQYF
TRBV12-3/TRBV12-4	TRBJ2-5	CASSFTGMPETQYF
TRBV7-9	TRBJ1-1	CASSLTGGGTEAFF
TRBV5-4	TRBJ2-7	CASSLNRGGTYEQYF
TRBV7-2	TRBJ1-6	CASSHQTGTGGSPLHF
TRBV20-1	TRBJ1-6	CSARDLNRAKGSPLHF
TRBV25-1	TRBJ2-1	CASSYQAPGLAGGLYNEQFF
TRBV5-1	TRBJ2-3	CASSLEQGGDTQYF
TRBV7-3	TRBJ2-2	CASSLGWATGELFF
TRBV7-9	TRBJ2-7	CASSGVDSGSGAQYF
TRBV11-2	TRBJ2-1	CASSLVSESSYNEQFF
TRBV9	TRBJ2-6	CASSVGIGPLTRFFSGANVLTF
TRBV12-5	TRBJ2-5	CASSWAQETQYF
TRBV25-1	TRBJ2-7	CASVGGGPDEQYF
TRBV7-6	TRBJ2-5	CASSAGGQETQYF
TRBV29-1	TRBJ1-1	CSRDTPNTEAFF
TRBV25-1	TRBJ1-2	CASRTGSRKTYGYTF
TRBV5-1	TRBJ1-1	CASSVDRTGPGEAFF
TRBV2	TRBJ2-7	CAGGRTSYEQYF
TRBV9	TRBJ2-7	CASSVLRAASYEQYF
TRBV13	TRBJ2-1	CASSLAGDEQFF